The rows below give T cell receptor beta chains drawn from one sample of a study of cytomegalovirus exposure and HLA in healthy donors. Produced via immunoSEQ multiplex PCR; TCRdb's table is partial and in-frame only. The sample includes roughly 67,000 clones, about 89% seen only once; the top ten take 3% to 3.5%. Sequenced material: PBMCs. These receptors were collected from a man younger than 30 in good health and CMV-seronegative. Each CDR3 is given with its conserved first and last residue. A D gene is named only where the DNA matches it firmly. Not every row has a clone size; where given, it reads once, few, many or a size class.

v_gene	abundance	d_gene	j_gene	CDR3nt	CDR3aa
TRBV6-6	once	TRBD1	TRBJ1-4	TGTGCCACCACCACCCCAGGGGGCATGGGGCAAAAACTGTTTTTT	CATTTPGGMGQKLFF
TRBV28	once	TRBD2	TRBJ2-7	TGTGCCAGCAGTTTACCCGGGACTAGCTCCTACGAGCAGTACTTC	CASSLPGTSSYEQYF
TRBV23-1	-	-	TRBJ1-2	TGCGCCAGCAGTCAATCAGGGGGCTATGGCTACACCTTC	CASSQSGGYGYTF
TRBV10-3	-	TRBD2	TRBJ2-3	TGTGCCATCAGCCAACTAGCGGGAACGACAGATACGCAGTATTTT	CAISQLAGTTDTQYF
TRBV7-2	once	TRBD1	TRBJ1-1	TGTGCCAGCACGGGACAGGGTGGAAGGGACACTGAAGCTTTCTTT	CASTGQGGRDTEAFF
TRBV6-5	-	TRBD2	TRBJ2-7	TGTGCCAGCAGTCATGGACTAGCGGGATCCTACGAGCAGTACTTC	CASSHGLAGSYEQYF
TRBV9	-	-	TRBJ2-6	TGTGCCAGCACGAAAGGGGTCTCTGGGGCCAACGTCCTGACTTTC	CASTKGVSGANVLTF
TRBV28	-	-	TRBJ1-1	TGTGCCGCCCAGGTCTCGCCCTCAGAGGCTTTCTTT	CAAQVSPSEAFF
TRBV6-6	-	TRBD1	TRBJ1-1	TGTGCCAGCAGTTCCGGACAGGGATGGACTGAAGCTTTCTTT	CASSSGQGWTEAFF
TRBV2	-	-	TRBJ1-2	TGTGCCAGCAGTTCAGGGACACCCCTCTATGGCTACACCTTC	CASSSGTPLYGYTF
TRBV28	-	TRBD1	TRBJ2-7	TGTGCCAGCAGTTTCCCCAGGACAGGGGCTTACGAGCAGTACTTC	CASSFPRTGAYEQYF
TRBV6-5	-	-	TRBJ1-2	TGTGCCAGCAGTCAAGACTTTTATGGCTACACCTTC	CASSQDFYGYTF
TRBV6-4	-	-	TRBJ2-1	TGTGCCAGCAGTGTGGCAGGGGGAGGCAATGAGCAGTTCTTC	CASSVAGGGNEQFF
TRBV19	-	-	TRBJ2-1	TGTGCCAGTAGCGGGGATATTAGCGCCTACAATGAGCAGTTCTTC	CASSGDISAYNEQFF
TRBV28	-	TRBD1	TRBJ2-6	TGTGCCAGCAGTTTGTTTGGGACAGGAAGCTCTGGGGCCAACGTCCTGACTTTC	CASSLFGTGSSGANVLTF
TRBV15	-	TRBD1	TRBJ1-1	TGTGCCACCAGCAGACCACTACCGGGGACAGCTAATGAAGCTTTCTTT	CATSRPLPGTANEAFF
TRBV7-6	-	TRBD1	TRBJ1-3	TGTGCCAGCAGCACGACAGGGGGCTCCTCTGGAAACACCATATATTTT	CASSTTGGSSGNTIYF
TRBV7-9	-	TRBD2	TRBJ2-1	TGTGCCAGCAGCCCCCCTAGCGGGAGCTCCTACAATGAGCAGTTCTTC	CASSPPSGSSYNEQFF
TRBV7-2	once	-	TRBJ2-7	TGTGCCAGCAGCTTAGGCGGTTCACCTAGGAGCGACGAGCAGTACTTC	CASSLGGSPRSDEQYF
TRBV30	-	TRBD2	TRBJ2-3	TGTGCCTGGAGTCTGGGGCTAGCGGGCTCTTTCACAGATACGCAGTATTTT	CAWSLGLAGSFTDTQYF
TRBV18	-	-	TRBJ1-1	TGTGCCAGCTCACCAGGCCGGAACACTGAAGCTTTCTTT	CASSPGRNTEAFF
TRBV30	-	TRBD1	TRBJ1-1	TGTGCCTGGAGTGAGACAGGGGGGACTGAAGCTTTCTTT	CAWSETGGTEAFF
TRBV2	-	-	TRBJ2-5	TGTGCCAGCAGTGAAAAGGGGTCCGGAGAGACCCAGTACTTC	CASSEKGSGETQYF
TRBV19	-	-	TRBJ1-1	TGTGCCAGTGTCGGGGGACGCAATAACCTAAACATGAACACTGAAGCTTTCTTT	CASVGGRNNLNMNTEAFF
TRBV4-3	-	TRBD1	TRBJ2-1	TGCGCCAGCAGCCATGCTTCCGGGACAGGGTCCTACAATGAGCAGTTCTTC	CASSHASGTGSYNEQFF
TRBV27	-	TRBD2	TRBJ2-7	TGTGCCAGCAGTGCAAGGACTAGCGGGTTCTACGAGCAGTACTTC	CASSARTSGFYEQYF
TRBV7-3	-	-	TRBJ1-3	TGTGCCAGCAGCATGACAGGCGGAAACACCATATATTTT	CASSMTGGNTIYF
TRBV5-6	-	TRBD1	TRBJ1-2	TGTGCCAGCAGCTTTAGGCTTCCGAGACAGGGTACACCTGGCTACACCTTC	CASSFRLPRQGTPGYTF
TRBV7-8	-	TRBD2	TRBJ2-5	TGTGCCAGCAGCCGACGACTAGCGGGAGGAGTAGAGACCCAGTACTTC	CASSRRLAGGVETQYF
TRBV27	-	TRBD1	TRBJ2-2	TGTGCCAGCAGTCGCCCACGTCCGGGACAGGGGGCAGAGGCCGGGGAGCTGTTTTTT	CASSRPRPGQGAEAGELFF
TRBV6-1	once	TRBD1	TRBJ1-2	TGTGCCAGCAGTGAATTAGGGACAGCGATATATGGCTACACCTTC	CASSELGTAIYGYTF
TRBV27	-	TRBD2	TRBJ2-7	TGTGCCAGCAGTTTTAGGGGGACTAGCGGGAGGATCACCTACGAGCAGTACTTC	CASSFRGTSGRITYEQYF
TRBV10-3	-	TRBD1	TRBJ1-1	TGTGCCATCAGTGGGGACAGCATGAACACTGAAGCTTTCTTT	CAISGDSMNTEAFF
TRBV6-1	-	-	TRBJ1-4	TGTGCCAGCAGGCACAGGTCAACTAATGAAAAACTGTTTTTT	CASRHRSTNEKLFF
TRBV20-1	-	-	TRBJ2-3	TGCAGTGCTAGTTCGGGTATGGTCCAGTATTTT	CSASSGMVQYF
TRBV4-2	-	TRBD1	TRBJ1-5	TGTGCCAGCAGCCAAGGGACAGGGGGCGGGTTTCAGCCCCAGCATTTT	CASSQGTGGGFQPQHF
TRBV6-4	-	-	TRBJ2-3	TGTGCCATCAACTCTGAGGGGGGCACAGATACGCAGTATTTT	CAINSEGGTDTQYF
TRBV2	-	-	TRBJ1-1	TGTGCCAGCCAGGGTAACACTGAAGCTTTCTTT	CASQGNTEAFF
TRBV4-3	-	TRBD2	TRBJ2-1	TGCGCCAGCAGCCAAGGAGAGGGACTAGCGAGTGAGCAGTTCTTC	CASSQGEGLASEQFF
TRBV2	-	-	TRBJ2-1	TGTGCCAGCGTTAGCGCGAGCTCCTACAATGAGCAGTTCTTC	CASVSASSYNEQFF
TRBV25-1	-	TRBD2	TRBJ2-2	TGTGCCAGCAGTGAGATCGGCGGGAGGGCCTACGGGGAGCTGTTTTTT	CASSEIGGRAYGELFF
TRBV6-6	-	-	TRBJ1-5	TGTGCCAGCAGTTACGGGCTTGGTCAGCCCCAGCATTTT	CASSYGLGQPQHF
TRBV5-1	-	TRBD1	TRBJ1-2	TGCGCCAGCAGCTTGGTTGGGACAGGGGCGGAAGGCTACACCTTC	CASSLVGTGAEGYTF
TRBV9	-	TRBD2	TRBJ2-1	TGTGCCAGCAGCCCTAAGCGGGACCCCTACAATGAGCAGTTCTTC	CASSPKRDPYNEQFF